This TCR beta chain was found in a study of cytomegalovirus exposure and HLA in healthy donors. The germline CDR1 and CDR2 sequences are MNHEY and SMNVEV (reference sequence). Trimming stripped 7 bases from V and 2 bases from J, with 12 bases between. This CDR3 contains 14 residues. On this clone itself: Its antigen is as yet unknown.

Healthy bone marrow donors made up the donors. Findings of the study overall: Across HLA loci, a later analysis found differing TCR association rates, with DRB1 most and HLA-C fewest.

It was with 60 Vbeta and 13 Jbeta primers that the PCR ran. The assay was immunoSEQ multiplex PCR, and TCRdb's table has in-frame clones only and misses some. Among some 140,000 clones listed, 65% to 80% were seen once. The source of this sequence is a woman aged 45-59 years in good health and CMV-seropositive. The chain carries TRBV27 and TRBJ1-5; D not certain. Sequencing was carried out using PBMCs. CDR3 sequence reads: CASNLVGGNQPQHF. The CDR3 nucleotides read TGTGCCAGCAACCTAGTAGGCGGCAATCAGCCCCAGCATTTT.